The 7 T cell receptor beta chains reported below all come from one sample, sequenced in a study of cytomegalovirus exposure and HLA in healthy donors. Clones were sequenced by immunoSEQ multiplex PCR, and TCRdb holds only the in-frame ones, with some missing. The table records some 45,000 clones, approximately 93% of them present only once. The sequencing sample was made of PBMCs. Receptor source: a woman under 30 in good health and CMV-seropositive.

The CDR3 DNA reads TGTGCCTGGAGTGTAACGGCGGGAGGTTCCGGGGAGCTGTTTTTT. It specifies CAWSVTAGGSGELFF. The chain combines TRBV30 with TRBJ2-2, with 8 bases that match TRBD2. The junction had 6 bases not matched to a gene; V was cut back by 0 bases and J by 6 bases. Germline V lookup: CDR1 GTSNPN, CDR2 SVGIG (reference sequence). The length of the CDR3 is 15 residues. The variable domain in full, with the rest retrieved from reference TRBV30 and TRBJ2-2, is SQTIHQWPATLVQPVGSPLSLECTVEGTSNPNLYWYRQAAGRGLQLLFYSVGIGQISSEVPQNLSASRPQDRQFILSSKKLLLSDSGFYLCAWSVTAGGSGELFFGEGSRLTVL.

The rearrangement links TRBV5-4 to TRBJ2-7, with 7 bases lining up with TRBD2. V lost 7 bases to trimming and J lost 6 bases; unmatched junction nucleotides: 13. Germline V lookup: CDR1 SGHNT, CDR2 YYREEE (reference sequence). The CDR3 is 14 amino acids. The DNA of the CDR3 is TGTGCCAGCGGGTCTAGCGGCCGTTTAAGCGAGCAGTACTTC. This codes for CASGSSGRLSEQYF. Full variable domain (missing parts from reference TRBV5-4 and TRBJ2-7): ETGVTQSPTHLIKTRGQQVTLRCSSQSGHNTVSWYQQALGQGPQFIFQYYREEENGRGNFPPRFSGLQFPNYSSELNVNALELDDSALYLCASGSSGRLSEQYFGPGTRLTVT.

This chain links TRBV9 with TRBJ2-3; TRBD2 agrees at 7 bases. This CDR3 is 14 amino acids long. The germline V gene has CDR1 SGDLS and CDR2 YYNGEE. With V trimmed by 4 bases and J by 6 bases, 8 bases remained unmatched. DNA of the CDR3: TGTGCCAGCAGCAAAAGCGGGGTGGGGGATACGCAGTATTTT. Translating it yields CASSKSGVGDTQYF.

This chain uses TRBV7-9 with TRBJ2-7; 9 bases are shared with TRBD1. The end of the DNA is better explained by TRBJ2-5, so the J call may be wrong. CDR1 and CDR2 (germline): SEHNR, FQNEAQ (reference sequence). This CDR3 is built from 15 residues. As DNA, the CDR3 is TGTGCCAGCAGCTTACAGGACAGGGGACAAGAGACCCAGTACTTC. The encoded protein is CASSLQDRGQETQYF.

This clone was seen only once. This sequence joins TRBV4-2 and TRBJ2-3; 11 nucleotides match TRBD2. Germline assignment: CDR1 LGHNA and CDR2 YNFKEQ. J was trimmed by 9 bases and V by 4 bases; bases with no gene match: 15. This CDR3 is 17 amino acids long. The CDR3 DNA is TGTGCCAGCAGCCCTGCCGTCGGGACTAGCGGAGGAGGCACGCAGTATTTT. Translated, it gives CASSPAVGTSGGGTQYF.

V gene TRBV5-1 combines with J gene TRBJ2-7; 11 bases are a match to TRBD2. The CDR3 is made up of 15 amino acids. CDR1 is SGHRS and CDR2 is YFSETQ in the germline V gene. V lost 8 bases and J lost 3; bases outside the gene matches: 10. CDR3 protein: CASKTTSGNVYEQYF. In nucleotides, the CDR3 is TGCGCCAGTAAGACGACTAGCGGGAATGTCTACGAGCAGTACTTC.

This chain connects TRBV29-1 to TRBJ2-7, with D possibly TRBD1 on 5 matching bases. Deletions cut 3 bases from V and 5 bases from J, with 11 bases between. The CDR3 runs 12 residues. The germline gives CDR1 SQVTM, CDR2 ANQGSEA. This CDR3 reads CSVDQGPDEQYF. The DNA of the CDR3 is TGCAGCGTTGATCAGGGCCCCGACGAGCAGTACTTC.